A selection of T cell receptor beta chains follows, all from one sample in a study of tumor-infiltrating lymphocytes in localized non-small cell lung cancer. Repertoires were generated with immunoSEQ multiplex PCR, while TCRdb's copy carries only in-frame clones and drops some. The sample yields 9,000 to 10,000 clones, about 72% seen once. The sample was lung tumor tissue. Source of these receptors: a human donor with non-small cell lung cancer. The CDR3 runs from the conserved cysteine through the conserved F or W. A D gene is named only where the DNA matches it firmly. Size is stated for part of the rows, as once, few or many counts, or as a class when the clone is expanded.

J	V	D	size	CDR3	DNA
TRBJ1-2	TRBV9	NA	NA	CASSVAGTFSYGYTF	TGTGCCAGCAGCGTAGCGGGCACCTTCTCCTATGGCTACACCTTC
TRBJ1-1	TRBV25-1	TRBD1	NA	CASSADRGPRAFF	TGTGCCAGCAGTGCCGACAGGGGTCCCAGAGCTTTCTTT
TRBJ2-7	TRBV7-9	NA	medium-sized	CASSLGGTEQYF	TGTGCCAGCAGCCTAGGGGGGACCGAGCAGTACTTC
TRBJ2-2	TRBV11-3	NA	NA	CASSFRGGTTGELFF	TGTGCCAGCAGCTTTCGTGGGGGGACCACCGGAGAGCTGTTTTTT
TRBJ2-1	TRBV29-1	TRBD1	NA	CSVEGDGTEDYNEQFF	TGCAGCGTTGAAGGGGATGGGACAGAGGATTACAATGAGCAGTTCTTC
TRBJ2-1	TRBV6-1	TRBD2	NA	CASRGGQSSYNEQFF	TGTGCCAGCAGGGGAGGGCAGTCTAGCTACAATGAGCAGTTCTTC
TRBJ2-7	TRBV19	NA	NA	CASSIADGSYEQYF	TGTGCCAGTAGTATAGCCGACGGGTCCTACGAGCAGTACTTC
TRBJ2-2	TRBV30	NA	NA	CAWSVLLNSELFF	TGTGCCTGGAGTGTACTTCTGAATTCTGAGCTGTTTTTT
TRBJ1-1	TRBV7-9	TRBD1	NA	CASSEGQGASEAFF	TGTGCCAGCAGCGAGGGACAGGGGGCTTCTGAAGCTTTCTTT
TRBJ2-3	TRBV9	TRBD1	NA	CASSVGTGTTDTQYF	TGTGCCAGCAGCGTCGGGACAGGCACCACAGATACGCAGTATTTT
TRBJ2-5	TRBV4-2	TRBD1	NA	CASSQGLQGAEETQYF	TGTGCCAGCAGCCAAGGGCTACAGGGGGCGGAGGAGACCCAGTACTTC
TRBJ2-3	TRBV20-1	NA	few	CSAGNTDTQYF	TGCAGTGCTGGCAACACAGATACGCAGTATTTT
TRBJ2-7	TRBV6-1	NA	once	CASSERWDGEQYF	TGTGCCAGCAGTGAACGCTGGGACGGTGAGCAGTACTTC
TRBJ1-2	TRBV7-2	NA	NA	CASSLGQTLYGYTF	TGTGCCAGCAGCTTAGGGCAGACCCTCTATGGCTACACCTTC
TRBJ2-5	TRBV28	NA	once	CASSTQDIGFETQYF	TGTGCCAGCAGCACACAGGACATCGGGTTCGAGACCCAGTACTTC
TRBJ2-7	TRBV11-2	TRBD2	NA	CASSLRRTSGVYEQYF	TGTGCCAGCAGCTTGCGCCGGACTAGCGGAGTATACGAGCAGTACTTC
TRBJ1-2	TRBV5-1	NA	NA	CASSSNTGSQSGYTF	TGCGCCAGCAGCTCGAACACAGGGTCTCAATCCGGCTACACCTTC
TRBJ2-2	TRBV10-1	NA	NA	CASSGQASGELFF	TGCGCCAGCAGTGGACAGGCCTCCGGGGAGCTGTTTTTT
TRBJ2-1	TRBV4-3	NA	NA	CASSQDVSRNEQFF	TGCGCCAGCAGCCAAGATGTTAGCAGAAATGAGCAGTTCTTC
TRBJ1-1	TRBV2	NA	NA	CASRGTEAFF	TGTGCCAGCAGGGGCACTGAAGCTTTCTTT
TRBJ2-1	TRBV6-5	NA	few	CASNRDRSRNEQFF	TGTGCCAGCAACCGCGACAGGTCCCGCAATGAGCAGTTCTTC
TRBJ1-1	TRBV9	NA	NA	CASSVAVSNTEAFF	TGTGCCAGCAGCGTAGCTGTCAGTAACACTGAAGCTTTCTTT
TRBJ1-2	TRBV27	NA	NA	CASSFGHSYGYTF	TGTGCCAGCAGTTTCGGGCACAGCTATGGCTACACCTTC
TRBJ2-2	TRBV5-4	TRBD1	NA	CASSFRRDSYNTGELFF	TGTGCCAGCAGCTTCCGACGGGACAGCTATAACACCGGGGAGCTGTTTTTT
TRBJ1-5	TRBV19	NA	NA	CASSRKEDQPQHF	TGTGCCAGTAGTAGGAAGGAAGACCAGCCCCAGCATTTT
TRBJ2-1	TRBV19	NA	once	CASSIAWGRDEQFF	TGTGCCAGTAGCATTGCCTGGGGGCGCGATGAGCAGTTCTTC
TRBJ1-2	TRBV7-2	NA	NA	CASSLEGKNYGYTF	TGTGCCAGCAGCTTAGAGGGGAAGAACTATGGCTACACCTTC
TRBJ1-1	TRBV7-9	NA	NA	CASSLIVGAEAFF	TGTGCCAGCAGCCTGATAGTGGGGGCTGAAGCTTTCTTT
TRBJ1-2	TRBV28	NA	NA	CASSLRQGKNGYTF	TGTGCCAGCAGTTTGAGGCAGGGAAAGAATGGCTACACCTTC
TRBJ2-6	TRBV5-8	NA	NA	CASSWLGVNVLTF	TGTGCCAGCAGCTGGCTGGGGGTCAACGTCCTGACTTTC
TRBJ2-3	TRBV7-2	NA	few	CASTYPPSQDTQYF	TGTGCCAGCACCTACCCCCCCTCTCAAGATACGCAGTATTTT
TRBJ1-1	TRBV11-2	NA	NA	CASSLDPATEAFF	TGTGCCAGCAGCTTGGACCCCGCCACTGAAGCTTTCTTT
TRBJ1-2	TRBV7-8	NA	NA	CASSFAETNYGYTF	TGTGCCAGCAGCTTCGCAGAAACTAACTATGGCTACACCTTC
TRBJ2-1	TRBV18	NA	few	CASRTETNEQFF	TGTGCCAGCCGTACGGAGACCAATGAGCAGTTCTTC
TRBJ1-1	TRBV5-1	NA	NA	CASSLDLAGGNTEAFF	TGCGCCAGCAGCTTGGATCTGGCGGGGGGGAACACTGAAGCTTTCTTT
TRBJ2-7	TRBV9	TRBD1	NA	CASSLATGGAYEQYF	TGTGCCAGCAGCCTTGCGACAGGGGGGGCCTACGAGCAGTACTTC
TRBJ1-4	TRBV6-1	NA	few	CASSESRAGRDEKLFF	TGTGCCAGCAGTGAAAGTCGGGCAGGGAGAGATGAAAAACTGTTTTTT
TRBJ1-2	TRBV18	TRBD1	NA	CASSRTGERYGYTF	TGTGCCAGCTCCCGGACAGGGGAGCGGTATGGCTACACCTTC